Below, one T cell receptor beta chain is given with its context. A far larger clone lies a single base away; this is likely a read error. First-strand cDNA used TRAV- and TRBV-specific primers, covering alpha and beta chains. A roughly 20-cycle PCR with a constant-region primer and V-primer adapter amplified TCRs. TCRdb re-called the reads with MiXCR, one entry per CDR3 protein. The profile shows 95,000 to 100,000 distinct CDR3 sequences, less than 25% of them singletons. The sample belongs to a study of low-dose radiotherapy and immunotherapy resistance in tumors. Overall study context: 1 Gy per fraction was delivered to Cohort 2 every two weeks, for 13 Gy total over 26 weeks.

Germline loops: CDR1 DFQATT, CDR2 SNEGSKA (reference sequence). The length of the CDR3 is 13 residues. V trimming: 8 bases; J trimming: 11 bases; junction bases outside the gene matches: 17. Sample time point: after trial treatment. Treatment reported: LDRT plus nivolumab, ipilimumab, low-dose cyclophosphamide and aspirin (RACIN trial). Donors were treated with nivolumab, ipilimumab, aspirin, and low-dose cyclophosphamide and radiotherapy. The sequences come from PBMCs, collected after low-dose radiotherapy plus immunotherapy. The genes are TRBV20-1 and TRBJ2-5; 7 bases match TRBD2. The TCR comes from a male donor with prostate cancer. CDR3 in DNA: TGCAGTAGAAGCGGGGATATTTACAATGAGCAGTACTTC. Its translation is CSRSGDIYNEQYF.